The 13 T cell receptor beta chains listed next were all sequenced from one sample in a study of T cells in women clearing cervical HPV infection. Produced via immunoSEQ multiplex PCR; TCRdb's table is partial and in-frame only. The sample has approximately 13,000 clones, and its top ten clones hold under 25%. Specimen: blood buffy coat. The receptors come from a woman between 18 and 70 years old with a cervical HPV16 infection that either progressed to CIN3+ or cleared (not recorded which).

The sequenced part of the CDR3 DNA is TGTGCCAGCAGTTTGCCCGGTCCACATGGC. Amino acids: CASSLPGPHG. The entire CDR3 sequence reads CASSLPGPHGYTF. The chain recombines TRBV28 with TRBJ1-2; D not resolved. The read terminates 3 residues before the CDR3 end, so the remaining end is supplied by the germline J gene. The ends were cut back, 3 bases at V and 6 bases at J, with 11 bases in the middle. CDR3 length: 13 amino acids. Per the germline V gene, CDR1 is MDHEN and CDR2 is SYDVKM.

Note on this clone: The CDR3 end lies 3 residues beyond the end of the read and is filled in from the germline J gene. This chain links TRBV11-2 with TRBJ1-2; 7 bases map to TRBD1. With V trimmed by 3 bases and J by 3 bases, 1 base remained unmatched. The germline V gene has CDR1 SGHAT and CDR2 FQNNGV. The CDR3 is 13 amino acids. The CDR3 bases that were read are TGTGCCAGCAGCTTGGGGACAGACTATGGC. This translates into CASSLGTDYG. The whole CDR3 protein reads CASSLGTDYGYTF.

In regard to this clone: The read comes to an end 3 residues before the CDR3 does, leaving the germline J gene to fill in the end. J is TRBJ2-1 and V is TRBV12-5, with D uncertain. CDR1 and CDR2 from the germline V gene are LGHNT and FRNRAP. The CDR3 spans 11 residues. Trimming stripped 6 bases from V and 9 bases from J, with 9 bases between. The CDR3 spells CASGPQSEQFF. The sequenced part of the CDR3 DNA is TGTGCTAGTGGGCCACAATCTGAG.

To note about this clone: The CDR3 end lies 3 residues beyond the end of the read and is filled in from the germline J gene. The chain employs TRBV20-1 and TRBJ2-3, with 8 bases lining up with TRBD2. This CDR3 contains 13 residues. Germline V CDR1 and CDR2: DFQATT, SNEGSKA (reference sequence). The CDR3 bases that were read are TGCAGTGCTATCGGACTAGCCCAAGAGACG. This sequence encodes CSAIGLAQET. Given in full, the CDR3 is CSAIGLAQETQYF.

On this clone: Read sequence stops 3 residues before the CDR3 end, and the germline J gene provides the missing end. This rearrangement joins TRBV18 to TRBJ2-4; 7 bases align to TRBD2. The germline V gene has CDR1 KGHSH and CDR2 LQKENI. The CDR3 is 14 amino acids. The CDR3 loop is CASSPPSGEETQYF. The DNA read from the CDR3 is TGTGCCAGCTCACCGCCTAGCGGTGAGGAGACT.

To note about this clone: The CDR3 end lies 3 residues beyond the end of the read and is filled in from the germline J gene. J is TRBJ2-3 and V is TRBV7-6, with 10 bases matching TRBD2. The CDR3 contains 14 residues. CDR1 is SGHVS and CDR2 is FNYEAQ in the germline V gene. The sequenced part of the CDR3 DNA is TGTGCCAGCAGCTTAGACGAGCGGGGGGGGACG. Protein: CASSLDERGGT. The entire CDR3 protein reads CASSLDERGGTQYF.

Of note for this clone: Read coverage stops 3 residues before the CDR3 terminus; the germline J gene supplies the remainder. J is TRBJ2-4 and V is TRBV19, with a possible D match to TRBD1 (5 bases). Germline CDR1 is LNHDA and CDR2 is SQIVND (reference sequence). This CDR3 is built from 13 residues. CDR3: CASSSPQGSGQYF. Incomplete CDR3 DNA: TGTGCCAGTAGTAGCCCCCAGGGCTCTGGT.

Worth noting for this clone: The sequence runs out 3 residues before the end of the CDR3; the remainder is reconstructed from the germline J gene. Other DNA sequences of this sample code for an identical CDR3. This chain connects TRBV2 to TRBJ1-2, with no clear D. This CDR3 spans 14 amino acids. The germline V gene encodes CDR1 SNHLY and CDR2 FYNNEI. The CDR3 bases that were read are TGTGCCAGCGGGCTAGCGGGAGACACAGATACG. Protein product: CASGLAGDTDT. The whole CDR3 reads CASGLAGDTDTYTF.

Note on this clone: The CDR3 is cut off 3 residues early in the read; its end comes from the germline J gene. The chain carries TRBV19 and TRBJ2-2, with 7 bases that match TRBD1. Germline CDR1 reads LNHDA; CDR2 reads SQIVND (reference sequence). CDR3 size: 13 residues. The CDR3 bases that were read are TGTGCCACCTCCGGGACAGTTAATTCACCG. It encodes CATSGTVNSP. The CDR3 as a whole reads CATSGTVNSPLFF.

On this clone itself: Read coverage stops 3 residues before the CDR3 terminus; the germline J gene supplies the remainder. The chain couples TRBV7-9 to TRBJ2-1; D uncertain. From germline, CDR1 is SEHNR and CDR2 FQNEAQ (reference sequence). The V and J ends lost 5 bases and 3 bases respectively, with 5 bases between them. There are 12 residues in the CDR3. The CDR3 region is CASSEGYNEQFF. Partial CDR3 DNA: TGTGCCAGCAGCGAAGGCTACAATGAG.

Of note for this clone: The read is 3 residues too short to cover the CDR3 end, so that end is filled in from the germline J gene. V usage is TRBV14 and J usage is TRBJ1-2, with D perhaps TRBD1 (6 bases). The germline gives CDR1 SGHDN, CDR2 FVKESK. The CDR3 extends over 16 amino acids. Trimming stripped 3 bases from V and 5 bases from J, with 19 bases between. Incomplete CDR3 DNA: TGTGCCAGCAGCCAGGAGGGCGGGGGCGCTTGGTATGGC. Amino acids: CASSQEGGGAWYG. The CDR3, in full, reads CASSQEGGGAWYGYTF.

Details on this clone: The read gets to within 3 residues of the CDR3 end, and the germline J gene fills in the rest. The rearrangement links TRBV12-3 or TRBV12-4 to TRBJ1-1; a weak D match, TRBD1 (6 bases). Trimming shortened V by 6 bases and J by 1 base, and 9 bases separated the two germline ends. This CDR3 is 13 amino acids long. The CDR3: CASRQQGNTEAFF. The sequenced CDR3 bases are TGTGCCAGCAGACAACAGGGGAACACTGAA.

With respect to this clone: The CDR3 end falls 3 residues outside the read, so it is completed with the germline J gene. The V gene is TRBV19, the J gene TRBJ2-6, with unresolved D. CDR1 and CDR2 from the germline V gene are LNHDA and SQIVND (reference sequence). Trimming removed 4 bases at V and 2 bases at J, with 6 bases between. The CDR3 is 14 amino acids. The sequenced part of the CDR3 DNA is TGTGCCAGTAGTAAGGTCGCTGGGGCCAACGTC. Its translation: CASSKVAGANV. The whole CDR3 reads CASSKVAGANVLTF. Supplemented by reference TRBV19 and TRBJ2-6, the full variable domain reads DGGITQSPKYLFRKEGQNVTLSCEQNLNHDAMYWYRQDPGQGLRLIYYSQIVNDFQKGDIAEGYSVSREKKESFPLTVTSAQKNPTAFYLCASSKVAGANVLTFGAGSRLTVL.